The source of this TCR beta chain is a study of T cells expressing NK-cell markers. UMI-tagged 5'RACE template switching yielded the TCR beta cDNA. TCRdb reprocessed the 5' RACE reads and reports one entry per CDR3 protein, with no DNA. Recorded here are a few hundred thousand distinct CDR3 sequences; the top ten clones represent less than 4.5%. Germline CDR1 is SEHNR and CDR2 is FQNEAQ (reference sequence). This CDR3 comprises 17 residues. The rearrangement joins TRBV7-9 to TRBJ2-1; TCRdb designates TRBD2, a call that cannot be tested without DNA. The sequenced material came from blood T cells: a sorted CD56 or NKG2C T cell subset, CD4+ or CD8+ T cells, or bulk PBMC T cells (not recorded which). This sequence was found in a man between 18 and 29 years old in good health. Here the CDR3 reads CASSGQIGGRAKNEQFF.